The 22 T cell receptor beta chains listed next were all sequenced from one sample in a study of T cell responses to AZD1222 COVID-19 vaccine. TCRdb keeps only in-frame clones here, not all; method: immunoSEQ multiplex PCR. This table holds 60,000 to 95,000 clones, 87% found once. Sequenced material: peripheral blood, taken 28 days after the second AZD1222 dose. These receptors were obtained from an adult who received the AZD1222 COVID-19 vaccine.

The rearrangement joins TRBV18 to TRBJ1-6; 7 nucleotides align to TRBD1. The CDR3 has 16 amino acids. CDR1 is KGHSH and CDR2 is LQKENI in the germline V gene. V dropped 0 bases and J dropped 7; count of bases not matched to a gene: 6. The CDR3 bases are TGTGCCAGCTCACCACCGACAGGGCCGGAAAATTCACCCCTCCACTTT. Amino acids: CASSPPTGPENSPLHF.

The genes are TRBV3-1 (or the pseudogene TRBV3-2) and TRBJ1-5; D might be TRBD1 (6 bases). CDR3 length equals 15 residues. Germline assignment: CDR1 LGHDT and CDR2 YNNKEL (reference sequence). Trimming removed 1 base from V and 1 base from J, with 8 bases in between. As DNA, the CDR3 is TGTGCCAGCAGCCAAGGGGGGCGGAGCAATCAGCCCCAGCATTTT. It specifies CASSQGGRSNQPQHF.

This chain joins TRBV2 and TRBJ1-1, with 8 bases matching TRBD1. Germline values: CDR1 SNHLY, CDR2 FYNNEI. V lost 6 bases to trimming and J lost 4 bases; unmatched junction nucleotides: 7. The CDR3 extends over 14 amino acids. The CDR3 DNA reads as TGTGCCAGCAGAGGAGACAGGGGCGGCACTGAAGCTTTCTTT. Protein product: CASRGDRGGTEAFF.

The chain carries TRBV5-1 and TRBJ2-1, with TRBD1 identical over 9 bases. The CDR3 length is 16 residues. Germline V lookup: CDR1 SGHRS, CDR2 YFSETQ. V dropped 0 bases and J dropped 8; count of bases not matched to a gene: 9. The CDR3 bases are TGCGCCAGCAGCTTGGCCGTACAGGGGGCATTGGATGAGCAGTTCTTC. This translates into CASSLAVQGALDEQFF.

This clone came up once. V and J are TRBV6-2 or TRBV6-3 and TRBJ2-1; D gene ambiguous. This CDR3 has 15 residues. V was shortened by 2 bases and J by 6 bases, with 14 bases between the two germline ends. Germline loops: CDR1 MNHEY, CDR2 SVGEGT. The CDR3 spells CASSYERPHLNEQFF. The CDR3 coding sequence is TGTGCCAGCAGTTACGAGCGACCGCACCTCAATGAGCAGTTCTTC.

The V gene is TRBV30, the J gene TRBJ1-1; D ambiguous. CDR3 length: 13 residues. V was shortened by 0 bases and J by 5 bases, with 10 bases between the two germline ends. CDR1 GTSNPN and CDR2 SVGIG come from the germline V gene (reference sequence). The CDR3 bases are TGTGCCTGGAGTGTACCTTTAAGGACTGAAGCTTTCTTT. Translated, it gives CAWSVPLRTEAFF.

The chain has TRBV30 and TRBJ1-1; D is perhaps TRBD1 (5 bases). V was trimmed by 0 bases and J by 1 base, leaving 9 bases between them. Germline CDR1 GTSNPN, CDR2 SVGIG (reference sequence). The CDR3 contains 14 residues. CDR3 region: CAWSVYTGNTEAFF. DNA of the CDR3: TGTGCCTGGAGTGTATACACAGGGAACACTGAAGCTTTCTTT.

The chain employs TRBV19 and TRBJ1-1; unclear D gene. This CDR3 is 16 amino acids long. Germline CDR1 and CDR2: LNHDA and SQIVND (reference sequence). The V end was cut by 5 bases, the J end by 6 bases, with 22 bases between. The CDR3 loop reads CASSLSTALLVAEAFF. The CDR3 nucleotides read TGTGCCAGTAGTCTTTCCACAGCCTTGCTGGTCGCTGAAGCTTTCTTT. The variable domain in full, with the rest retrieved from reference TRBV19 and TRBJ1-1, is DGGITQSPKYLFRKEGQNVTLSCEQNLNHDAMYWYRQDPGQGLRLIYYSQIVNDFQKGDIAEGYSVSREKKESFPLTVTSAQKNPTAFYLCASSLSTALLVAEAFFGQGTRLTVV.

The gene calls are TRBV27 and TRBJ2-6, with unresolved D. The CDR3 has 13 amino acids. Per the germline V gene, CDR1 is MNHEY and CDR2 is SMNVEV (reference sequence). The V end was cut by 7 bases, the J end by 1 base, with 5 bases between. Here the CDR3 reads CASTQSGANVLTF. The CDR3 DNA reads as TGTGCCAGCACACAATCTGGGGCCAACGTCCTGACTTTC.

The rearrangement links TRBV3-1 (or the pseudogene TRBV3-2) to TRBJ1-1; D not resolved. Germline lookup yields CDR1 LGHDT and CDR2 YNNKEL (reference sequence). Between the trimmed V and J ends, which lost 4 bases and 8 bases, there was a span of 14 bases. The CDR3 contains 13 residues. The CDR3 DNA follows: TGTGCCAGCAGCCTATCTAACGGACTCGAAGCTTTCTTT. Residues: CASSLSNGLEAFF.

The chain recombines TRBV5-6 with TRBJ1-1; 8 bases map to TRBD1. CDR1 is SGHDT, CDR2 YYEEEE, per germline. This CDR3 is 15 amino acids long. V shed 4 bases, J shed 5 bases, and the junction held 10 bases outside the gene matches. The CDR3 DNA reads TGTGCCAGCAGCACCGGACAGGGCCCGGGGACTGAAGCTTTCTTT. Its protein product is CASSTGQGPGTEAFF.

This chain uses TRBV11-2 with TRBJ2-7, with D possibly being TRBD1 (5 bases). This CDR3 region has 15 residues. Germline assignment: CDR1 SGHAT and CDR2 FQNNGV. Trimming cost V 5 bases and J 0 bases, with 14 bases left between them. Written as DNA, the CDR3 is TGTGCCAGCAGCCACCTTGGGGCCCACTCCTACGAGCAGTACTTC. Protein product: CASSHLGAHSYEQYF.

The V and J genes are TRBV28 and TRBJ2-1; tentative D call: TRBD2 (6 bases). V lost 3 bases and J lost 0, with 6 bases in between. The CDR3 has 14 amino acids. Germline-derived CDR1 and CDR2 are MDHEN and SYDVKM. The CDR3 protein is CASSLRGSYNEQFF. CDR3 sequence (DNA): TGTGCCAGCAGTTTGCGGGGCTCCTACAATGAGCAGTTCTTC.

The chain recombines TRBV5-4 with TRBJ1-1, with 8 nucleotides matching TRBD1. This CDR3 is built from 14 residues. CDR1 is SGHNT and CDR2 is YYREEE in the germline V gene (reference sequence). Trimming removed 7 bases from V and 8 bases from J; junction bases left unmatched: 13. The CDR3 reads CASSRTGSGSEAFF. The CDR3, as DNA: TGTGCCAGCTCTCGGACAGGGTCGGGTTCGGAAGCTTTCTTT.

This clone was seen only a few times. The chain carries TRBV19 and TRBJ2-1, with D perhaps being TRBD1 or TRBD2 (6 bases each). The CDR3 spans 15 residues. V gave up 7 bases and J gave up 7 bases, with 20 bases separating them. Germline lookup yields CDR1 LNHDA and CDR2 SQIVND (reference sequence). In DNA form, the CDR3 reads TGTGCCAGTATTGCAGGGGACCTAGGGAGGAATGAGCAGTTCTTC. It codes for CASIAGDLGRNEQFF.

The rearrangement links TRBV28 to TRBJ1-2, with 9 bases lining up with TRBD1. Germline V gene sequence: CDR1 MDHEN, CDR2 SYDVKM. This CDR3 is 14 amino acids long. V was pared by 5 bases and J by 7 bases, with 8 bases of the junction left unmatched. The CDR3 nucleotides read TGTGCCAGCAGTCAGATACAGGGGGCGCGTGGCTACACCTTC. Protein product: CASSQIQGARGYTF.

DNA for the CDR3: TGCGCCAGTGGGGCAGGGATTCAGCCCCAGCATTTT. This encodes CASGAGIQPQHF. The chain carries TRBV10-2 and TRBJ1-5; a weak D match, TRBD1 (5 bases). This CDR3 region has 12 residues. CDR1 WSHSY and CDR2 SAAADI come from the germline V gene. The V end was cut by 9 bases, the J end by 6 bases, with 12 bases between.

This clone was seen a handful of times. The rearrangement joins TRBV19 to TRBJ1-5, with 10 bases matching TRBD1. The junction had 10 bases not matched to a gene; V was cut back by 8 bases and J by 0 bases. Per germline, CDR1 LNHDA and CDR2 SQIVND (reference sequence). This CDR3 contains 17 residues. CDR3 sequence reads: CASLPGQGSPSNQPQHF. The CDR3 DNA is TGTGCCAGTCTCCCGGGACAGGGGTCTCCTAGCAATCAGCCCCAGCATTTT.

The chain combines TRBV4-3 with TRBJ2-7; the match to TRBD1 covers 7 bases. The CDR3 length is 15 residues. After removal of 0 bases from V and 3 bases from J, the junction contained 5 bases not matched to a gene. Germline CDR1 and CDR2: LGHNA and YSLEER. The CDR3 nucleotides read TGCGCCAGCAGCCAAGAGAGGGACAGCTACTACGAGCAGTACTTC. Protein: CASSQERDSYYEQYF.

The J gene is TRBJ1-1, the V gene TRBV27; D uncertain. The CDR3 spans 15 residues. Germline CDR1 and CDR2: MNHEY and SMNVEV (reference sequence). V lost 3 bases, J lost 1 base, and 12 bases lay in between. The DNA of the CDR3 is TGTGCCAGCAGTTTGAACGGCCAGGCGAACACTGAAGCTTTCTTT. It translates to CASSLNGQANTEAFF.

This chain links TRBV3-1 (or the pseudogene TRBV3-2) with TRBJ2-7; D assignment may be TRBD1 or TRBD2 (5 bases each). Per the germline V gene, CDR1 is LGHDT and CDR2 is YNNKEL (reference sequence). Trimming stripped 1 base from V and 0 bases from J, with 19 bases between. This CDR3 comprises 18 residues. CDR3 protein: CASSQGLEGPSVSYEQYF. The CDR3 DNA sequence: TGTGCCAGCAGCCAAGGGCTTGAGGGGCCTTCCGTCTCCTACGAGCAGTACTTC.

J is TRBJ1-1 and V is TRBV5-1; TRBD1 is a possible D gene (6 bases). This CDR3 spans 15 amino acids. V gave up 0 bases and J gave up 2 bases, with 11 bases separating them. Germline V gene sequence: CDR1 SGHRS, CDR2 YFSETQ. Here the CDR3 DNA reads TGCGCCAGCAGCTTGGATACAGGGCAAAACACTGAAGCTTTCTTT. Encoded protein: CASSLDTGQNTEAFF. Based on the CDR3 plus reference TRBV5-1 and TRBJ1-1, the full variable domain is KAGVTQTPRYLIKTRGQQVTLSCSPISGHRSVSWYQQTPGQGLQFLFEYFSETQRNKGNFPGRFSGRQFSNSRSEMNVSTLELGDSALYLCASSLDTGQNTEAFFGQGTRLTVV.